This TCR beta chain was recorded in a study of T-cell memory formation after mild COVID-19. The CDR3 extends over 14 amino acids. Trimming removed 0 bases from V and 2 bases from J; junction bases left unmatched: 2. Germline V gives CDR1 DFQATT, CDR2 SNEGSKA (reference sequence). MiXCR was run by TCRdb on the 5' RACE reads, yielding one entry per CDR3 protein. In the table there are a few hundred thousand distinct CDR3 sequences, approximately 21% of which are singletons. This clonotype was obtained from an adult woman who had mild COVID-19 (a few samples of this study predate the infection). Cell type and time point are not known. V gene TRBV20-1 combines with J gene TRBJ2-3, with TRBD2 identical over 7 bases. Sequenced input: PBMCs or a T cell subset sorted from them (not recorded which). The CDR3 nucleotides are TGCAGTGCTAGAGATAGCGGGCTCACAGATACGCAGTATTTT. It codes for CSARDSGLTDTQYF.